This T cell receptor beta chain is drawn from a study of blood T cell repertoires in COVID-19. Study-wide context: Sites in the United States, Italy and Spain provided acute and convalescent COVID-19 samples. T cells, B-cell-depleted T cells, or PBMCs supplied cDNA or gDNA.

Under the authors' procedure: Using reference gene primer amplification, nucleated cell counts were estimated. Some clones are missing from TCRdb's copy, which holds only in-frame ones; the method was immunoSEQ multiplex PCR. V, J and clone size derive from that table, while D and trimming were established from the DNA sequence. Counted here are 310,000 or so clones, around nine tenths occurring once; the ten biggest clones make up 1% to 1.5%. This clone was found once. This CDR3 comprises 16 residues. Trimming took off 5 bases at V and 4 bases at J, with 17 bases between the two ends. CDR1 SGHAT and CDR2 FQNNGV come from the germline V gene.

The clonotype originates from a man aged 65 to 85 with acute or convalescent COVID-19. The chain joins TRBV11-2 to TRBJ2-2; D perhaps matches TRBD2 (6 bases). The sequencing input was peripheral blood. The DNA of the CDR3 is TGTGCCAGCAGCCCACCTAACTCCGGGGGCACCGGGGAGCTGTTTTTT. It is translated as CASSPPNSGGTGELFF.